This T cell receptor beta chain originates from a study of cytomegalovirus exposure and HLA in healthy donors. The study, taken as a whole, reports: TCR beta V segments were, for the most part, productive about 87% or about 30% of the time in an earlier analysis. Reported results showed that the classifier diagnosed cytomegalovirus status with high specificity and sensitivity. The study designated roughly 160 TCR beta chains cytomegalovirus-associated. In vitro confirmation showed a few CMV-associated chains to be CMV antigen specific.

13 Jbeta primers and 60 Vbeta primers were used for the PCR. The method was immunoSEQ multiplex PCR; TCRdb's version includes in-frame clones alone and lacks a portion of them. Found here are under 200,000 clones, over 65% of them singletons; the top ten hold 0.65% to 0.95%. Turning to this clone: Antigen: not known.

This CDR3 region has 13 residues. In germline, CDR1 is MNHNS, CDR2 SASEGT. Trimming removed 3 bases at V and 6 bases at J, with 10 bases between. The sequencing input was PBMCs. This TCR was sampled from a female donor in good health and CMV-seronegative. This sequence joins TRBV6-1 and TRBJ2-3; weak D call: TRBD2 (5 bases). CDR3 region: CASSELAVDTQYF. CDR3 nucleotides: TGTGCCAGCAGTGAGCTAGCAGTCGATACGCAGTATTTT.